The clone carrying this T cell receptor (beta chain) was seen just once. Its antigen remains unidentified. This specimen comes from a study of OX40 agonist ivuxolimab in advanced cancers. Points from the study as a whole: More expanded clones were seen, on average, in CD8+ T cells than in CD4+.

TCRdb's copy holds only in-frame clones and misses some; the assay was immunoSEQ multiplex PCR. The sample carries 35,000 to 55,000 clones, 85% to 90% recorded once. The source material was CD4+ or CD8+ T cells sorted from blood, sampled in a trial of the OX40 agonist ivuxolimab. The clonotype originates from an adult with an advanced solid tumor such as melanoma, head and neck, liver or kidney cancer.

The CDR3 loop reads CASSVVVTGELFF. CDR3 bases: TGTGCCAGCAGCGTAGTCGTAACCGGGGAGCTGTTTTTT. The rearrangement joins TRBV9 to TRBJ2-2; D gene unclear. V shed 0 bases and J shed 5 bases, with 5 bases lying between them. Germline V CDR1 and CDR2: SGDLS, YYNGEE. The CDR3 is made up of 13 amino acids.